Reported below is one TCR beta chain. Its antigen is unknown. This record belongs to a study of Ad26.COV2.S vaccination and SARS-CoV-2 variants. Treatment meaning: about 20 received Ad26.COV2.S at low or high dose, single or two shots; several received placebo; per-sample allocation not given. Following the first vaccine or placebo injection, samples were taken on day 63. Method: immunoSEQ multiplex PCR; TCRdb's copy keeps in-frame clones and lacks some. Altogether around 400,000 clones are present, about four fifths being singletons, with the ten largest covering approximately 7%. Findings and limits, study-wide: Whether participants received vaccine or placebo, their non-spike TCR breadth was similar. TCR breadth and depth analyses may have underestimated total T cell responses. Recipients given vaccine exceeded placebo recipients in spike-specific TCR breadth.

The CDR3 is made up of 18 amino acids. This rearrangement joins TRBV12-2 to TRBJ2-6. TRBV12-2 is assigned pseudogene status. The receptor comes from a person aged 18-60 years who received the Ad26.COV2.S COVID-19 vaccine or a placebo. This specimen consisted of peripheral blood, obtained in a trial of Ad26.COV2.S vaccine versus placebo. CDR3 DNA: TGTGCAAGTCGCTTAGAAAGGGTCCGGGGGCCTGGGGCCAACGTCCTGACTTTC. It yields the protein CASRLERVRGPGANVLTF.